Listed below are T cell receptor beta chains from one sample, sequenced in a study of blood T cells in healthy people across ages. TCRdb reanalysed the 5' RACE reads using MiXCR and keeps one entry per CDR3 protein. There are roughly 1.5 million distinct CDR3 sequences in the sample; approximately 42% occur only once, and about 4.1% lies in the top ten. The sequencing sample was made of blood. These receptors all stem from a woman aged 18-30 years in good health. Both conserved end residues are trimmed from each CDR3.

V	length	J	CDR3
TRBV27	15	TRBJ2-1	ASSAPVGTSGNNEQF
TRBV6-5	14	TRBJ1-2	ASSPRRRAANYGYT
TRBV6-5	12	TRBJ2-1	ASSYLTSDNEQF
TRBV7-2	16	-	ASSLASSGGPAEETQY
TRBV4-3	12	TRBJ2-7	ASSQELDDYEQY
TRBV12-3/TRBV12-4	14	TRBJ2-1	ASSRTGRSMYNEQF
TRBV20-1	11	TRBJ1-5	SARANSNQPQH
TRBV6-2/TRBV6-3	14	TRBJ2-1	ASSSHGGQTLDEQF
TRBV4-3	15	TRBJ2-4	ASSQDMGDGRWNIQY
TRBV20-1	13	TRBJ1-4	SARDPGQHNEKLF
TRBV14	12	TRBJ2-7	ASSQVHGSYEQY
TRBV6-6	12	-	ASSSGRGGETQY
TRBV5-6	11	TRBJ2-5	ASSLLGWDEQY
TRBV13	13	TRBJ1-1	ASSSPRNWDTEAF
TRBV12-3/TRBV12-4	12	TRBJ1-5	ASRGANSNQPQH
TRBV2	9	TRBJ2-2	ASSDRSRTF
TRBV6-5	12	TRBJ2-3	ASRDGASTDTQY
TRBV20-1	14	TRBJ2-1	SARPPLAGGTDEQF
TRBV20-1	10	TRBJ1-1	SARAGFAEAF
TRBV24-1	14	TRBJ1-5	ATSDSKWGRNQPQH
TRBV20-1	14	TRBJ2-1	SAPIRLGSSYNEQF
TRBV6-2/TRBV6-3	13	TRBJ2-7	ASSVRTFSSYEQY
TRBV5-1	13	TRBJ2-5	ASSRWGAGAETQY
TRBV4-3	11	TRBJ2-1	ASSDRTYNEQF
TRBV6-2/TRBV6-3	12	TRBJ1-1	ASSSPGGNTEAF
TRBV27	12	TRBJ2-5	ASSLLAEGGAKY
TRBV6-2/TRBV6-3	14	TRBJ2-1	ASSYPSTGPTGEQF
TRBV24-1	11	TRBJ2-5	ATRKQYQETQY
TRBV20-1	11	-	SATDRISYEQY
TRBV6-2/TRBV6-3	13	TRBJ2-7	ASSARRDLSYEQY
TRBV6-2/TRBV6-3	14	TRBJ2-1	ASSLMRDRGHNEQF
TRBV24-1	13	TRBJ2-3	AASDSGTNTDTQY
TRBV29-1	12	TRBJ1-5	SVGGTGSNQPQH
TRBV7-6	10	TRBJ2-5	ASSPLGLQQY
TRBV20-1	14	TRBJ2-1	SASDFVGSSYNEQF
TRBV6-6	13	TRBJ1-2	VSSYTATGSYGYT
TRBV12-5	14	TRBJ1-1	ASGLVAGTENTEAF
TRBV12-3/TRBV12-4	12	TRBJ2-3	ASSDTTVPDTQY
TRBV18	13	TRBJ2-3	ASSRDRSSTDTQY
TRBV7-9	12	TRBJ1-2	ASSPPDRGDGYT
TRBV7-9	11	TRBJ2-7	ASKPSGANEQY
TRBV4-2	11	TRBJ2-5	ASSQDFRREQY
TRBV12-3/TRBV12-4	11	TRBJ2-7	ASSPTMEGEQY
TRBV15	13	TRBJ2-7	ATSSRLLSSYEQY
TRBV7-9	12	TRBJ1-2	ASSQTGENYGYT
TRBV5-1	10	TRBJ2-5	ASSLDVRTQY
TRBV9	14	TRBJ1-6	ASSVEGSSYNSPLH